This T cell receptor beta chain was recovered during a study of Epstein–Barr virus B cells in breast cancer (dated by TCRdb to the early 2020s). Some background on the complete study: Control T cells were expanded by a rapid expansion method using irradiated PBMC feeders, soluble OKT3 and IL-2 at around 200 U/ml, and were collected roughly 10-13 days after stimulation. This single-patient case report examined whether EBV+ B cells infiltrating the tumor shape the T-cell receptor repertoire in triple-negative breast cancer. Study-level results and caveats: Since all data came from a single patient, described as a first proof of concept, generalization is limited.

The germline V gene (reference sequence) specifies LNHDA as CDR1 and SQIVND as CDR2. The CDR3 has 13 amino acids, counting the end cysteine and phenylalanine. Here the CDR3 DNA is all that survives: 39 bases in frame from base 1. V sheds 7 bases and J sheds 7 bases, leaving 11 bases between their ends. Using RNeasy Micro or Mini kits with on-column DNase digestion, RNA was isolated from 1e5 to 1e6 cultured T cells and then assessed on an Agilent 2100 Bioanalyzer. In its sample, this clonotype comes out as hyperexpanded (1% or more). No cognate antigen has been identified for it. No much larger clone exists at a distance of one base, and base qualities are not known. The method behind the library was 5' RACE. The SMARTer Human TCR a/b Profiling Kit was used to build TCR libraries from RNA, capturing the full V(D)J regions of both the alpha and beta chains. After amplification, libraries were cleaned up with AMPure XP beads and then validated using the DNA 1000 Kit on an Agilent 2100 Bioanalyzer. Sequencing was done on an Illumina MiSeq using the 600-cycle v3 reagent kit, which produced 2 x 300 bp paired-end reads. The original methods were these. Reads were processed using MiXCR and VDJTools, with non-productive clonotypes removed and clonotypes collapsed by CDR3 amino acid sequence before frequencies were recalculated. CDR3 sequences were compared with the McPAS-TCR database with a Levenshtein distance of 1 allowed, and UpSet plots were created in R using UpSetR. In-frame beta chains were kept once TCRdb had trimmed the public reads at Q25 with fastp and called clones with MiXCR. Under each unique CDR3 protein, matching rows form one entry showing the most common genes and DNA. The V and J calls were not made by the authors but by TCRdb's processing. The sample records 250 to 350 distinct CDR3 sequences, approximately 40% of which are singletons. Roughly 93% of the sample rests with the top ten.

The V and J genes are TRBV19 and TRBJ1-6; no D segment can be confidently identified. The source is a woman aged 40 to 55 with triple-negative breast cancer. Sequenced material: tumor-infiltrating lymphocytes expanded in culture. The DNA sequence is TGTGCCAGTAAAACGGACGGAAATTCACCCCTCCACTTT. This encodes CASKTDGNSPLHF.